The clone carrying this TCR beta chain was counted many times. No conserved phenylalanine or tryptophan is present at the end of the CDR3, so a read error is the likely explanation. Because the CDR3's place on the DNA is in doubt, the DNA is left out and the CDR3 is given as listed by TCRdb. In the original processing: Nucleated cell number was recorded as an estimate derived from reference gene primer amplification. Sequenced by immunoSEQ multiplex PCR; TCRdb stores in-frame clones only, minus some. The D gene and trimming were derived from the DNA, and the V and J assignments and clone size from that table. The repertoire holds tens of thousands of clones, roughly three quarters seen once, with more than 40% in the top ten. The data are from a study of blood T cell repertoires in COVID-19. The CDR3 comprises 12 residues, both ends counted. The V gene's germline CDR1 is LGHDT and CDR2 YNNKEL (reference sequence).

The V gene is TRBV3-1 (or the pseudogene TRBV3-2), the J gene TRBJ2-7; no check of the table's D call, TRBD2, against the DNA was made. The sequence came from a human donor in a cohort sampled during active COVID-19. The specimen was peripheral blood. The CDR3 is CASSQGRFGFSL.